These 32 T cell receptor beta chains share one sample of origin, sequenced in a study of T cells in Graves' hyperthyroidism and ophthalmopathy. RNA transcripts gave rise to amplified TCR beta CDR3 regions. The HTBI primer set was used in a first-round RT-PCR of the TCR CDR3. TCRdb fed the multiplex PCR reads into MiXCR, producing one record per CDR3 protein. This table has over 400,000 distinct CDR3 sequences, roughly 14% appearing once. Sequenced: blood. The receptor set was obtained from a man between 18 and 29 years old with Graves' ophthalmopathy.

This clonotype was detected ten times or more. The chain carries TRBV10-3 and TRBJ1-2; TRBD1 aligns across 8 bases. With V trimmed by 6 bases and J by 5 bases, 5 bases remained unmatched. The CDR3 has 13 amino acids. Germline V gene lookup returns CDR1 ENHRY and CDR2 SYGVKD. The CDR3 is CAISADRVYGYTF. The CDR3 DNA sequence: TGTGCCATCAGCGCGGACAGGGTGTATGGCTACACCTTC.

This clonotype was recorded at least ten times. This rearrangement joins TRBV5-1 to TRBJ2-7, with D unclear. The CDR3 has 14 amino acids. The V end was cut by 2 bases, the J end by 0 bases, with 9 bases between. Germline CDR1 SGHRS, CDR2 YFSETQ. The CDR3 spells CASSFRSNSYEQYF. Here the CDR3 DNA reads TGCGCCAGCAGCTTCCGCAGCAACTCCTACGAGCAGTACTTC.

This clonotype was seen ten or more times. CDR3 sequence reads: CASSYSMGDFEKLFF. The CDR3 DNA is TGTGCCAGCAGTTACTCGATGGGGGACTTCGAAAAACTGTTTTTT. This chain joins TRBV6-5 and TRBJ1-4, with D possibly being TRBD1 (5 bases). This CDR3 has 15 amino acids. V lost 0 bases and J 8 bases, leaving 13 bases between the germline ends. Germline V CDR1 and CDR2: MNHEY, SVGAGI.

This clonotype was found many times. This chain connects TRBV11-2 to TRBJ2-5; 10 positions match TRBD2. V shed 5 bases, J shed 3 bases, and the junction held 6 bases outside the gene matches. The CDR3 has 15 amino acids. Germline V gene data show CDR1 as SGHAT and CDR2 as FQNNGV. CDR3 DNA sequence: TGTGCCAGCAGCGCCCACGGACTAGCGGAAGAGACCCAGTACTTC. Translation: CASSAHGLAEETQYF.

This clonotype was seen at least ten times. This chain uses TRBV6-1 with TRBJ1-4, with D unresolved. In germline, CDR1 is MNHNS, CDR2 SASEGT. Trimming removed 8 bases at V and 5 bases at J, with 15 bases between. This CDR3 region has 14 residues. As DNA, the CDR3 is TGTGCCAGCGACACGAGCAGAGCAAATGAAAAACTGTTTTTT. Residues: CASDTSRANEKLFF.

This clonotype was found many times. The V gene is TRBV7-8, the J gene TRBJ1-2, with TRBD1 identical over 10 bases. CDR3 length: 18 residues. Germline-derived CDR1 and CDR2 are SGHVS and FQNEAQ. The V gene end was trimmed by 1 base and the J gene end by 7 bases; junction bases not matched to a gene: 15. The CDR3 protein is CASSLGPMGQGPTSGYTF. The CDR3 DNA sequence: TGTGCCAGCAGCTTAGGACCAATGGGACAGGGGCCCACTAGTGGCTACACCTTC.

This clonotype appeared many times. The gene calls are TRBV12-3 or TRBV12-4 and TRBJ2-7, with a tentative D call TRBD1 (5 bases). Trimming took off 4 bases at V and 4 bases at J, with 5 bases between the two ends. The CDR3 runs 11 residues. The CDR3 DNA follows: TGTGCCAGCAGTTCAGGGTACGAGCAGTACTTC. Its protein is CASSSGYEQYF.

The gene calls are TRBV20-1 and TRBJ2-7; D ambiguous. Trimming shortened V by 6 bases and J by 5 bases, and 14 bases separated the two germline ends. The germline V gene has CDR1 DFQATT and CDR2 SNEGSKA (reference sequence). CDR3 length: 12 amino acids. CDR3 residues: CSAPTSWHEQYF. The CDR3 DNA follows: TGCAGTGCCCCGACCTCCTGGCACGAGCAGTACTTC.

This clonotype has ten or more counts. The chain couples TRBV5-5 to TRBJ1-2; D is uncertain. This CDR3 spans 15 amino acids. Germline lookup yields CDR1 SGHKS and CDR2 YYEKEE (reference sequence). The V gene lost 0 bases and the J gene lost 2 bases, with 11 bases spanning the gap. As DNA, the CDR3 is TGTGCCAGCAGCTTGGCTCGGGTGGCAAACTATGGCTACACCTTC. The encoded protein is CASSLARVANYGYTF.

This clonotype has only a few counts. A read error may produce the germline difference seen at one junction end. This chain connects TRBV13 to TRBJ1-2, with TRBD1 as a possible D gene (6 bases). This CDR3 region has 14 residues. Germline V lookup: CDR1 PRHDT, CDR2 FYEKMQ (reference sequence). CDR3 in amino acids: CASSLGGINYGYTF. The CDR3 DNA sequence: TGTGCCAGCAGCCTAGGGGGGATTAACTATGGCTACACCTTC.

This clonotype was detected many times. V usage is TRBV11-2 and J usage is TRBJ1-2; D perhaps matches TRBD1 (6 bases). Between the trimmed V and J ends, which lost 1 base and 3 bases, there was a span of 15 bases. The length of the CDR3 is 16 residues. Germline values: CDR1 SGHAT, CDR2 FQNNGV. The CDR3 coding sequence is TGTGCCAGCAGCTTAGCCGCCGTAACAGGGTACTATGGCTACACCTTC. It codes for CASSLAAVTGYYGYTF.

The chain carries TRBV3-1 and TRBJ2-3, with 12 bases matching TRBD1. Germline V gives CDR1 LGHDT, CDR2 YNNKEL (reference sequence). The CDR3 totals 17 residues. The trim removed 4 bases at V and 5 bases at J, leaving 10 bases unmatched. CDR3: CASSPGTGGPLGDTQYF. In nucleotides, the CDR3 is TGTGCCAGCAGCCCCGGGACAGGGGGCCCTTTAGGAGATACGCAGTATTTT.

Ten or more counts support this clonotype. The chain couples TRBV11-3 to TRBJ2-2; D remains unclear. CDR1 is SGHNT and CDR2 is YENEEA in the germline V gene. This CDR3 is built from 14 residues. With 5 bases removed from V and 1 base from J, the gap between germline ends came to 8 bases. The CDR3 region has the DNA TGTGCCAGCAGCGCCGGCGGGAACACCGGGGAGCTGTTTTTT. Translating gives CASSAGGNTGELFF.

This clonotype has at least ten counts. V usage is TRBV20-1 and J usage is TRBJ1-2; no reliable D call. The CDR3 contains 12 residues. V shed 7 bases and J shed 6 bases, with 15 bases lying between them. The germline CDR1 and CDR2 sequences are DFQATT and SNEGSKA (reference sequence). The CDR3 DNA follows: TGCAGTGGTGCTGTGGGCGCGGATGGCTACACCTTC. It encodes CSGAVGADGYTF.

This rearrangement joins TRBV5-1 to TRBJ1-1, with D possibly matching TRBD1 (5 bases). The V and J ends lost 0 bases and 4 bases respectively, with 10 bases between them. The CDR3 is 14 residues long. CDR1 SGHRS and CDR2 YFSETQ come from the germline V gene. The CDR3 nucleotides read TGCGCCAGCAGCTTGGGTTCAGGGCCCACTGAAGCTTTCTTT. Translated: CASSLGSGPTEAFF.

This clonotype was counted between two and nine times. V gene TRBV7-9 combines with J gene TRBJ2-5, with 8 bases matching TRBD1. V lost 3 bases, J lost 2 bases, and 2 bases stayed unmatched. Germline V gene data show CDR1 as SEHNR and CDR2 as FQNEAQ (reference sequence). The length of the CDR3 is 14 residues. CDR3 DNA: TGTGCCAGCAGCTTCCGGGACAGGCAAGAGACCCAGTACTTC. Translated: CASSFRDRQETQYF.

In DNA form, the CDR3 reads TGTGCCTGGCCCGGTTCTGTCCACGAGCAGTACTTC. Its translation is CAWPGSVHEQYF. This chain links TRBV30 with TRBJ2-7; D ambiguous. The V gene lost 5 bases and the J gene lost 5 bases, with 13 bases spanning the gap. CDR1 is GTSNPN and CDR2 is SVGIG in the germline V gene (reference sequence). The CDR3 sequence is 12 residues long.

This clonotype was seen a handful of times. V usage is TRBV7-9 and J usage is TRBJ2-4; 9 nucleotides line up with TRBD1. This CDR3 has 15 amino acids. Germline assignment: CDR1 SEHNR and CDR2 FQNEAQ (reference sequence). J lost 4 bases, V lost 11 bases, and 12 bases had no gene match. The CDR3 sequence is CAAGILGQGKNIQYF. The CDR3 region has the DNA TGTGCCGCCGGAATACTAGGACAGGGGAAAAACATTCAGTACTTC.

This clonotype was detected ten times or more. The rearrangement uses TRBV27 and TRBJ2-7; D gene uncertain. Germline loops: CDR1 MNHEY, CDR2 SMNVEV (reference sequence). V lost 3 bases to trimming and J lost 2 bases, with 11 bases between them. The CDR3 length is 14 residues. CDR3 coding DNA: TGTGCCAGCAGTTTGTCGATCCTAACCTACGAGCAGTACTTC. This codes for CASSLSILTYEQYF.

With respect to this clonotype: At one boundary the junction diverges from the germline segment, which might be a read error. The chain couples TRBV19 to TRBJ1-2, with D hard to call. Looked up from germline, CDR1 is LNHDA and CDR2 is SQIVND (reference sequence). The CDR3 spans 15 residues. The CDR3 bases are TGTGCCAGTAGTGTAGAACGAAGGGTACCCTATGGCTACACCTTC. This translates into CASSVERRVPYGYTF.

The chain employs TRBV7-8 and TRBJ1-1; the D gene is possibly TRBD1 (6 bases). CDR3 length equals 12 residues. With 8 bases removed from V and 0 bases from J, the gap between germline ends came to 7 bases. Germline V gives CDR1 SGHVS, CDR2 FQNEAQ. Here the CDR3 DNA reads TGTGCCAGCGGACAGTTGAACACTGAAGCTTTCTTT. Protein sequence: CASGQLNTEAFF.

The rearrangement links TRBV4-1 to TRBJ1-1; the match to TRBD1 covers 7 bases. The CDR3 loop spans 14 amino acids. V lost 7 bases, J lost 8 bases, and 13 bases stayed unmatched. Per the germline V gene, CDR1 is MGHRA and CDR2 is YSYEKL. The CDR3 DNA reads TGCGCCAGCACCGGCCTGCAGGGGGTCCTCGAAGCTTTCTTT. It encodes CASTGLQGVLEAFF.

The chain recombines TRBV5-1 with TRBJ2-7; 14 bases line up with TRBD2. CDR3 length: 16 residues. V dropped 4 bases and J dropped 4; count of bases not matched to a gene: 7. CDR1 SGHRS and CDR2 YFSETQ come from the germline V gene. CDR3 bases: TGCGCCAGCAGCCCGACTAGCGGGAGGGCATGGTACGAGCAGTACTTC. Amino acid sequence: CASSPTSGRAWYEQYF.

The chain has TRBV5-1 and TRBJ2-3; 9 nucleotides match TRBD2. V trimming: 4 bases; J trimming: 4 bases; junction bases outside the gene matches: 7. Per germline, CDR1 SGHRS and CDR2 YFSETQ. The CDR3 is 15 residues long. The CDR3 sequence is CASSQVAGEADTQYF. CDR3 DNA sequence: TGCGCCAGCAGCCAGGTAGCGGGGGAAGCAGATACGCAGTATTTT.

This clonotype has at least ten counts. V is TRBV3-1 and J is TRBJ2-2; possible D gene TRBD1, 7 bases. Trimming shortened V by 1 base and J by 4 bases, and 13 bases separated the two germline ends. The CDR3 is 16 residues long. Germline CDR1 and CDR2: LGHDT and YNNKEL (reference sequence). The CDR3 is CASSQGHRGGTGELFF. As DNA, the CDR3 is TGTGCCAGCAGCCAAGGTCACAGGGGAGGCACCGGGGAGCTGTTTTTT. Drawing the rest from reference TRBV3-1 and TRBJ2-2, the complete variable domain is DTAVSQTPKYLVTQMGNDKSIKCEQNLGHDTMYWYKQDSKKFLKIMFSYNNKELIINETVPNRFSPKSPDKAHLNLHINSLELGDSAVYFCASSQGHRGGTGELFFGEGSRLTVL.

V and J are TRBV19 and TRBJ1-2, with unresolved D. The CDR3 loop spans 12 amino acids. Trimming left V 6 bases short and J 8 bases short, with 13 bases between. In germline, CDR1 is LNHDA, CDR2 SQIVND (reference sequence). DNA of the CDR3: TGTGCCAGTAGCATCGGTGTCGGGGGCTACACCTTC. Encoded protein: CASSIGVGGYTF.

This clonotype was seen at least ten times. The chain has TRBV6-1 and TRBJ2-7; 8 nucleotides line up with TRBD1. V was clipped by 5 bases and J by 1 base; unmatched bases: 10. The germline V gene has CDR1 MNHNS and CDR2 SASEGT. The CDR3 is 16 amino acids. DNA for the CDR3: TGTGCCAGCAGTCCTTTCGACAGGGGAGAATCCTACGAGCAGTACTTC. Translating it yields CASSPFDRGESYEQYF.

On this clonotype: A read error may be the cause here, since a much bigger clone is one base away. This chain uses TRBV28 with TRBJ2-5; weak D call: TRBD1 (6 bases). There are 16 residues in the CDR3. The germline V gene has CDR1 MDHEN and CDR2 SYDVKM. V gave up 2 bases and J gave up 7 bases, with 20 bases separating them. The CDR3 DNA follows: TGTGCCAGCAGTTTAAAGTTTTTACAGGGCAGGATGACCCAGTACTTC. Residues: CASSLKFLQGRMTQYF. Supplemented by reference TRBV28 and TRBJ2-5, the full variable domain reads DVKVTQSSRYLVKRTGEKVFLECVQDMDHENMFWYRQDPGLGLRLIYFSYDVKMKEKGDIPEGYSVSREKKERFSLILESASTNQTSMYLCASSLKFLQGRMTQYFGPGTRLLVL.

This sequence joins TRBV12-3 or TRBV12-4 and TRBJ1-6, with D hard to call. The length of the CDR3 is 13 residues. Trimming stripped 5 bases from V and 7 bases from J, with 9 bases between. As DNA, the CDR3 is TGTGCCAGCAGTCTCCGGCAGAATTCACCCCTCCACTTT. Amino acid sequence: CASSLRQNSPLHF.

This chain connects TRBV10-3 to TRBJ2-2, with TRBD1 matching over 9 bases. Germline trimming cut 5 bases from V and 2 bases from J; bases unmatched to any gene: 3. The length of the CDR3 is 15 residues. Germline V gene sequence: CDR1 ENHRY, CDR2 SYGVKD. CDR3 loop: CAISTGQGNTGELFF. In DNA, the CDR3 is TGTGCCATCAGTACGGGACAGGGTAACACCGGGGAGCTGTTTTTT.

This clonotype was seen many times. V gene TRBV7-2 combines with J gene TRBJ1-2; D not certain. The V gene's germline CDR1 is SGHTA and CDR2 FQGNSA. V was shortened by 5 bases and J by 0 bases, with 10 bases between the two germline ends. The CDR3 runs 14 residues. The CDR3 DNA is TGTGCCAGCAGCCAAGGAATGGCTAACTATGGCTACACCTTC. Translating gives CASSQGMANYGYTF.

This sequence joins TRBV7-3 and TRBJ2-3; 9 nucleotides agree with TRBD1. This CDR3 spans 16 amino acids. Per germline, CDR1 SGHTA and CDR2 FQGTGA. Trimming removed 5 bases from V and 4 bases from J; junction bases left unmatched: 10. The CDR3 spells CASSPPGQGWADTQYF. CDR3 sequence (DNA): TGTGCCAGCAGCCCACCGGGACAGGGTTGGGCAGATACGCAGTATTTT.